This T cell receptor (beta chain) was recovered during a study of cytomegalovirus exposure and HLA in healthy donors (dated by TCRdb to about 2017). As for the study more broadly: In an earlier analysis of around 540 of the donors, about 270 Gb of sequence data and approximately 120 million unique TCR beta sequences from 180 million or so T cells were reported. An early release that covered roughly 600 HLA-typed donors contained approximately 300 gigabases of sequencing data and 75 million to 100 million unique TCR sequences. Of the approximately 400 genotyped donors, approximately 80% fell in the genetic ancestry cluster associated with self-reported Caucasian donors. The study aimed to test whether cataloging public T cell receptors could reveal signatures of past pathogen exposure. Using immunosequencing, the study profiled T cell repertoires from 640 or so subjects and related those repertoires to cytomegalovirus serostatus. A separate validation cohort of 90 to 150 different subjects was used in addition to the approximately 610-subject first cohort. High-throughput TCR immunosequencing, statistical association of individual TCRs with disease status, and machine learning were combined to predict cytomegalovirus infection status. To study patterns of TCR occurrence, a later analysis re-analyzed previously published TCR beta repertoires from several hundred donors and added high-resolution HLA genotyping. Rather than drawing on any new phenotypic data, the later analysis identified candidate immune exposures from TCR beta sequences and the way those sequences occurred across donors. An earlier analysis of 587 of the donors applied high-throughput TCR beta sequencing to assess whether each TCR beta V gene segment acted as functional or pseudogenic. Donor age, sex, ethnicity and CMV serostatus were compiled together with the repertoire data. A later genetic analysis used genome-wide SNP genotypes for 398 of the 666 donors, treating that subset as a discovery cohort. All discovery cohort repertoires had been generated using a single sequencing platform. Class I and class II HLA loci were covered by the typing at four-digit resolution. Typing coverage differed by locus: A, B, C, DRB1 and DQB1 were typed in about 620-630 donors, DQA1 in 500 to 550, DPA1 in some 600, and DPB1 in just under 490. A handful of DR-DQ haplotypes were handled as single units for association and clustering because linkage in the cohort was strong. Across around 400 genotyped donors of the cohort, an average of roughly 250,000 unique TCR beta nucleotide sequences per donor were sequenced, and 15% to 20% of those sequences were non-productive. Study-wide conclusions, independent of this receptor: In vitro tests confirmed that three of the cytomegalovirus-associated TCR beta chains recognize cytomegalovirus antigens. The classifier was reported to diagnose cytomegalovirus status with high specificity and sensitivity in both the original cohort and the validation cohort. In a later analysis, some 17,000 TCR beta sequences were associated with specific HLA alleles at a false discovery rate of 0.05. The sequencing pipeline was judged likely to have produced a cluster of highly shared sequence variants as a technical artifact. Broadly in line with IMGT annotations, most TCR beta V segments showed up in productive rearrangements about 87% or about 30% of the time in an earlier analysis of a few hundred of the donors. Linkage disequilibrium might explain the correlated functional status among segregating V segments, but an unknown experimental factor could not be excluded. A later genetic analysis associated a missense DCLRE1C variant with V-gene and J-gene trimming of TCR beta chains, and an independent cohort replicated the association. In a later analysis, several top co-occurrence clusters were reported to appear linked to parvovirus B19, influenza, CMV and Epstein-Barr virus. A later analysis found that TCR association rates varied across HLA loci, with DRB1 alleles showing the most associated TCRs and HLA-C alleles the fewest. Across donors, most TCR sequences were observed very rarely, whereas some public TCRs were present in many individuals. A later genetic analysis reported fewer N-insertions in productive TCRs among donors in an Asian-associated ancestry cluster than the roughly 700-donor mean. The study listed 150 to 200 TCR beta chains as associated with cytomegalovirus. The only immune exposure information available for the cohort was CMV serostatus. Most CMV-associated TCR beta chains appeared to be HLA-restricted in a later analysis, and the HLA associations seemed to be driven largely by CMV exposure. It was suggested by the authors that the approach could potentially be generalized to other disease states and immunological phenotypes. Because the 87-base-pair reads could not distinguish some IMGT-functional V segments, including TRBV6-2 and TRBV6-3, those segments were excluded. Presence/absence analyses assumed roughly uniform sequencing depth across donors, an assumption that may not hold. A further reported finding was that TCR beta sequences accurately predicted the HLA-A and HLA-B alleles for most subjects in the first cohort. When HLA alleles, especially DR and DQ, strongly co-occurred, attributing TCR associations to individual alleles was difficult. Because some donors lacked HLA typing at each locus, the association tests relied only on the typed subset. The cohort was sequenced for TCR beta chains only, and without alpha or paired-chain data the features that could be detected were limited. Some 15 rarely observed V segments, including chromosome 9 orphons, were excluded from the earlier analysis of about 610 of the donors because counts were too low. A later analysis found that HLA-associated TCR beta chains were more clonally expanded and had lower generation probabilities than equally common non-associated chains.

With respect to this clone: Its antigen specificity is not known. Per-base quality was not reported, and no clone a single base away is much larger than it.

Preparation of the library involved the immunoSEQ multiplex PCR assay. A mixture of 60 forward primers for TCR Vbeta segments and 13 reverse primers for TCR Jbeta segments was used in the multiplex PCR. The CDR3 region of rearranged TCR beta genes was amplified from genomic DNA with a multiplex PCR assay. Amplified TCR beta libraries were sequenced as 87-base-pair reads on the Illumina HiSeq System. In the paper's pipeline: A later analysis tallied roughly 80 million unique TCR beta chains across the 666 repertoires, and around 9.9 million of those chains were shared by two or more donors. A nearest-neighbor algorithm error-corrected the raw reads and collapsed the reads into unique sequences, merging closely related sequences to remove PCR and sequencing errors. V, D and J gene segments were assigned by aligning CDR3 sequences to IMGT reference sequences. For a sequence to be retained, at least a six-nucleotide match to both a V gene segment and a J gene segment was required. Rearrangements were classified as productive when the CDR3 lacked stop codons and remained in frame with V and J, and all other rearrangements were classified as non-productive. Following IMGT convention, CDR3 was defined as the stretch from the second conserved V-encoded cysteine up to the conserved J-encoded phenylalanine. Sequences without an unambiguous match to a single V gene segment were excluded from the earlier analysis of about 600 of the donors. In an earlier analysis of several hundred of the donors, V segments were called functional above 56.7% productive rearrangements and were called segregating when the between-donor standard deviation exceeded 5%. A statistical classification framework was built for diagnosing cytomegalovirus status from the catalog of TCR beta chain sequences. A later analysis assigned V and J genes by comparing TCR nucleotide sequences with IMGT/GENE-DB human TR gene sequences. In a later analysis, CDR3 sequences and most-parsimonious VDJ recombination scenarios were assigned using the TCRdist pipeline. In a later analysis, each TCR beta chain was defined by its CDR3 amino acid sequence together with its V-gene family, and reads without a unique V-gene family were excluded. A later analysis removed 592 highly shared, low-generation-probability nucleotide sequences to deal with suspected cross-contamination and a sequencing artifact. In a later analysis, a clonal expansion index for each public chain was calculated from normalized within-repertoire ranks of inferred template counts. Generation probabilities in a later analysis came from a VDJ recombination model fitted to out-of-frame rearrangements, and those results were checked against IGoR. A later analysis scored TCR-TCR, TCR-HLA and TCR-CMV co-occurrence with hypergeometric tests, applying a repertoire-size bias correction to TCR pairs. To estimate false discovery rates, a later analysis permuted the HLA or CMV assignments 20 times. In a later analysis, co-occurring TCRs were grouped with DBSCAN, and TCRdist sequence similarity was added when clustering was performed within HLA-allele-positive subsets. Co-occurrence clustering excluded repertoires with fewer than 30,000 or more than 120,000 public chains, plus five with anomalous nucleotide sharing. The table comes from immuneACCESS by way of TCRdb, which keeps in-frame sequences with V and J called. Part of the clones is missing from these tables; in studies checked, under half for an unresolved V gene and the rest for unknown reasons. The DNA gave D and trimming, while V, J and clone size come from that table. This sample comprises 90,000 to 110,000 clones, 69% of them detected only once. The top ten clones comprise around 3.5% of the sample.

The CDR3 holds 13 amino acids from the cysteine to the phenylalanine. The DNA shown is the 39-base CDR3, in frame from base 1. The germline ends are 13 bases apart after V is trimmed by 5 bases and J by 6 bases. As encoded in the germline V gene (reference sequence), CDR1 is SEHNR while CDR2 is FQNEAQ. The cohort consisted of approximately 690 healthy bone marrow donors. Cohort members were all nominally healthy when sampled, although unrecorded immune exposures were likely present. The donor tested CMV seronegative and was one of the 352 seronegative cohort members. Every donor gave a peripheral blood sample, and the peripheral blood mononuclear cells from that sample were used for TCR beta sequencing. The Qiagen DNeasy Blood Extraction Kit was used to extract genomic DNA from the blood cell samples.

The chain was built from TRBV7-9 and TRBJ1-2; no D gene can be assigned with confidence. This clonotype was sampled from a man aged 25-40 years in good health and CMV-seronegative. Sequencing was performed on PBMCs. The DNA is TGTGCCAGCAGCCCCACAGTCTTCCATGGCTACACCTTC. It codes for CASSPTVFHGYTF.